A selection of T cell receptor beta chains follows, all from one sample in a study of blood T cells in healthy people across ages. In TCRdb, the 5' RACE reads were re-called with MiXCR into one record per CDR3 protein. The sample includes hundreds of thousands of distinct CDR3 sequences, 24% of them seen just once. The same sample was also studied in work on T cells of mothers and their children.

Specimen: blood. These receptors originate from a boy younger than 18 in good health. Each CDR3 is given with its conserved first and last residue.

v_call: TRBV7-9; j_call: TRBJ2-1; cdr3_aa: CASSLIAGVWEQFF
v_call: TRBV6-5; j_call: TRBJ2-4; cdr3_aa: CASSRGQSLAKNIQYF
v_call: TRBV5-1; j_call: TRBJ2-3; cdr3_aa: CASSPKTGGTDTQYF
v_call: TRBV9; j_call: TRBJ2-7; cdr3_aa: CASSVAVGSSYEQYF
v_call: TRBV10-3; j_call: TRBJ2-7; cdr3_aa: CAIAPAAGGFEQYF
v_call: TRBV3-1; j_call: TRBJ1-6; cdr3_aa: CASSHAGLYNSPLHF
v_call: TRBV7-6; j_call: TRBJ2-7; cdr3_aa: CASSLGQGMNEQYF
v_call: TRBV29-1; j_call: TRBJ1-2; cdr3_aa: CSVEEAANYGYTF
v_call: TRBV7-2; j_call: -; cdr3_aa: CASSLGSGGSQETQYF
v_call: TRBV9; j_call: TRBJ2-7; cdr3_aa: CASSVGEGLAAYEQYF
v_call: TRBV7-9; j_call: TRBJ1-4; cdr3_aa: CASSLVSGGSEKLFF